These 20 T cell receptor beta chains share one sample of origin, sequenced in a study of CD8+ T cells in alopecia areata. Treatment denoted: oral pan-JAK inhibitor, 5-10 mg twice daily. Sequencing used cDNA as its template, made by extracting RNA and reverse transcribing it. Sequenced by immunoSEQ multiplex PCR; TCRdb stores in-frame clones only, minus some. The data hold about 290,000 clones, with 55% to 70% observed a single time. Source: CD4+ T cells sorted from blood, taken at week 24, from a patient treated with tofacitinib. All receptors derive from a human donor with alopecia areata.

This clone was recorded only once. V gene TRBV5-6 combines with J gene TRBJ2-7; D remains ambiguous. The V end was cut by 1 base, the J end by 6 bases, with 11 bases between. Germline V gene data show CDR1 as SGHDT and CDR2 as YYEEEE. The CDR3 is made up of 13 amino acids. The CDR3: CASSLIGKGEQYF. In nucleotides, the CDR3 is TGTGCCAGCAGCTTGATTGGAAAGGGCGAGCAGTACTTC.

In regard to this clone: Other DNA sequences in this sample translate to the same CDR3. The CDR3 DNA sequence: TGTGCCTGGAGTCGTCAGGGGAACGAGCAGTACTTC. This encodes CAWSRQGNEQYF. This chain uses TRBV30 with TRBJ2-7; the D gene is possibly TRBD1 (6 bases). This CDR3 spans 12 amino acids. The V end lost 2 bases, the J end lost 5 bases, and 10 bases lay between the germline ends. From germline, CDR1 is GTSNPN and CDR2 SVGIG (reference sequence).

The chain joins TRBV2 to TRBJ2-3; possible D gene TRBD1, 7 bases. CDR1 SNHLY and CDR2 FYNNEI come from the germline V gene. Deletions cut 3 bases from V and 9 bases from J, with 19 bases between. The CDR3 runs to 15 residues. The CDR3 coding sequence is TGTGCCAGCAGTGATGTTCGGCAGGGGGGTTGGACGCAGTATTTT. Its translation is CASSDVRQGGWTQYF.

This clone was counted a few times. This sample includes further DNA sequences coding for the same CDR3. The chain has TRBV2 and TRBJ1-2, with D unresolved. The ends were cut back, 3 bases at V and 5 bases at J, with 4 bases in the middle. Germline CDR1 reads SNHLY; CDR2 reads FYNNEI. The CDR3 covers 11 residues. This CDR3 reads CASSEGYGYTF. For the CDR3, the DNA is TGTGCCAGCAGTGAGGGGTATGGCTACACCTTC. The complete variable domain, with remaining parts taken from reference TRBV2 and TRBJ1-2, reads EPEVTQTPSHQVTQMGQEVILRCVPISNHLYFYWYRQILGQKVEFLVSFYNNEISEKSEIFDDQFSVERPDGSNFTLKIRSTKLEDSAMYFCASSEGYGYTFGSGTRLTVV.

V and J are TRBV2 and TRBJ1-4; possible D gene TRBD1, 6 bases. The CDR3 loop spans 10 amino acids. The germline CDR1 and CDR2 sequences are SNHLY and FYNNEI. The V gene lost 8 bases and the J gene lost 14 bases, with 12 bases spanning the gap. CDR3 DNA sequence: TGTGCCAGCGCACAGGGTAGGCTGTTTTTT. It codes for CASAQGRLFF.

The chain joins TRBV5-6 to TRBJ2-5; 8 nucleotides match TRBD1. This CDR3 comprises 13 residues. Germline trimming cut 9 bases from V and 1 base from J; bases unmatched to any gene: 5. The V gene's germline CDR1 is SGHDT and CDR2 YYEEEE. The CDR3 DNA sequence: TGTGCCACCATCGGACAGGGCCAAGAGACCCAGTACTTC. Protein: CATIGQGQETQYF.

The rearrangement links TRBV5-6 to TRBJ1-3; D unresolved. Per the germline V gene, CDR1 is SGHDT and CDR2 is YYEEEE. The V end lost 4 bases, the J end lost 0 bases, and 11 bases lay between the germline ends. The CDR3 is 15 amino acids. In DNA, the CDR3 is TGTGCCAGCAGCACCGCCGGCGGCTCTGGAAACACCATATATTTT. It codes for CASSTAGGSGNTIYF. Looking up the rest from reference TRBV5-6 and TRBJ1-3 gives the full variable domain: DAGVTQSPTHLIKTRGQQVTLRCSPKSGHDTVSWYQQALGQGPQFIFQYYEEEERQRGNFPDRFSGHQFPNYSSELNVNALLLGDSALYLCASSTAGGSGNTIYFGEGSWLTVV.

A few counts support this clone. The chain has TRBV7-2 and TRBJ2-1; 9 positions match TRBD2. Germline CDR1 reads SGHTA; CDR2 reads FQGNSA. The CDR3 length is 16 residues. V was clipped by 1 base and J by 0 bases; unmatched bases: 1. CDR3 sequence reads: CASSLVAGVSYNEQFF. CDR3 DNA: TGTGCCAGCAGCTTAGTAGCGGGGGTCTCCTACAATGAGCAGTTCTTC.

Only a few counts were recorded for this clone. The gene calls are TRBV10-3 and TRBJ2-5; 12 bases align to TRBD2. In germline, CDR1 is ENHRY, CDR2 SYGVKD. V trimming: 7 bases; J trimming: 3 bases; junction bases outside the gene matches: 0. The CDR3 covers 13 residues. The CDR3 sequence: CAITSGGEETQYF. The CDR3 nucleotides are TGTGCCATCACTAGCGGGGGGGAAGAGACCCAGTACTTC.

Only a few counts were recorded for this clone. The genes are TRBV6-6 and TRBJ1-5; 7 bases match TRBD1. V was pared by 3 bases and J by 7 bases, with 12 bases of the junction left unmatched. CDR3 length: 16 amino acids. CDR1 is MNHNY, CDR2 SVGAGI, per germline (reference sequence). DNA for the CDR3: TGTGCCAGCAGTTATGTGGACAGGCCCCGGAACCAGCCCCAGCATTTT. Amino acids: CASSYVDRPRNQPQHF.

As to this clone: Additional DNA sequences in this sample encode the identical CDR3. The CDR3 here is CSVGQGQETQYF. The CDR3 region has the DNA TGCAGCGTGGGACAGGGCCAAGAGACCCAGTACTTC. The chain has TRBV29-1 and TRBJ2-5; 9 bases match TRBD1. This CDR3 region has 12 residues. After removal of 6 bases from V and 1 base from J, the junction contained 0 bases not matched to a gene. CDR1 and CDR2 (germline): SQVTM, ANQGSEA.

On this clone: Other nucleotide sequences in the sample specify the same CDR3. The rearrangement uses TRBV27 and TRBJ1-5; TRBD1 aligns across 8 bases. V was clipped by 5 bases and J by 6 bases; unmatched bases: 6. The germline V gene has CDR1 MNHEY and CDR2 SMNVEV (reference sequence). CDR3 length equals 14 residues. This CDR3 is CASSPDRVRQPQHF. In nucleotides, the CDR3 is TGTGCCAGCAGTCCGGACAGGGTACGTCAGCCCCAGCATTTT.

Remarks on this clone: One end of the junction fails to match germline, which may point to a read error. The chain joins TRBV7-7 to TRBJ2-5; TRBD2 matches at 9 bases. The CDR3 is 16 residues long. Germline V gene data show CDR1 as SSHAT and CDR2 as FNYEAQ (reference sequence). The chain's CDR3 is CASSAHPAGGQETQYF. Written as DNA, the CDR3 is TGTGCTAGCAGCGCCCATCCAGCGGGGGGCCAAGAGACCCAGTACTTC.

The chain recombines TRBV2 with TRBJ1-2, with D unresolved. The CDR3 length is 14 residues. The ends were cut back, 3 bases at V and 0 bases at J, with 8 bases in the middle. CDR1 SNHLY and CDR2 FYNNEI come from the germline V gene. The CDR3 spells CASSEWGANYGYTF. The CDR3 nucleotides are TGTGCCAGCAGTGAGTGGGGTGCTAACTATGGCTACACCTTC.

The rearrangement joins TRBV18 to TRBJ2-1, with 8 positions matching TRBD1. Unmatched junction bases numbered 2, after V lost 2 bases and J lost 8 bases. CDR3 length: 13 amino acids. Germline CDR1 is KGHSH and CDR2 is LQKENI. The CDR3 protein is CASSPWTGYEQFF. CDR3 nucleotide sequence: TGTGCCAGCTCACCATGGACAGGGTATGAGCAGTTCTTC.

This clone appeared a few times. The chain couples TRBV2 to TRBJ1-5; D gene uncertain. There are 12 residues in the CDR3. Germline-derived CDR1 and CDR2 are SNHLY and FYNNEI. Trimming removed 8 bases from V and 0 bases from J, with 5 bases in between. CDR3 sequence reads: CASQVSNQPQHF. CDR3 in DNA: TGTGCCAGCCAGGTTAGCAATCAGCCCCAGCATTTT.

The V gene is TRBV29-1, the J gene TRBJ1-1; TRBD1 might be the D (5 bases). The CDR3 contains 14 residues. Germline V gene data show CDR1 as SQVTM and CDR2 as ANQGSEA. V lost 4 bases to trimming and J lost 1 base, with 13 bases between them. This CDR3 reads CSVGLGVRNTEAFF. For the CDR3, the DNA is TGCAGCGTTGGATTGGGGGTCAGGAACACTGAAGCTTTCTTT.

This clone was seen only a few times. This rearrangement joins TRBV4-2 to TRBJ2-3; possible D gene TRBD2, 5 bases. Germline V CDR1 and CDR2: LGHNA, YNFKEQ. This CDR3 spans 16 amino acids. Trimming cost V 2 bases and J 4 bases, with 16 bases left between them. In DNA, the CDR3 is TGTGCCAGCAGCCAAAGGCTCACCATGGAGGCAGATACGCAGTATTTT. Its protein is CASSQRLTMEADTQYF.

This clone showed up just a few times. CDR3 bases: TGTGCCAGCAGTAAACTAGCGGGGGGCCGGGAGACCCAGTACTTC. Protein: CASSKLAGGRETQYF. The rearrangement uses TRBV6-5 and TRBJ2-5, with TRBD2 matching over 12 bases. In germline, CDR1 is MNHEY, CDR2 SVGAGI. The CDR3 extends over 15 amino acids. The junction had 6 bases not matched to a gene; V was cut back by 5 bases and J by 5 bases.

This chain links TRBV5-1 with TRBJ1-1; 7 bases match TRBD1. Germline values: CDR1 SGHRS, CDR2 YFSETQ. The CDR3 sequence is 16 residues long. V shed 0 bases and J 1 base; nucleotides not matched to a gene: 6. CDR3 sequence (DNA): TGCGCCAGCAGCTTGGGGACAGGTCCTCCGAACACTGAAGCTTTCTTT. This gives the protein CASSLGTGPPNTEAFF.